This TCR beta chain derives from a study of post-analysis software for immune sequencing data. Across the study: Relapsing-remitting, secondary progressive and progressive-relapsing forms of multiple sclerosis all featured among disease courses.

General study results and limits: Multiple sclerosis was associated with a significant reduction in normalized Chao1 diversity relative to controls. Among several TRBV segments more frequent in patients than controls were TRBV5-6, TRBV5-1 and TRBV20-1.

This clonotype was seen more than once but under ten times. Its specificity is not known. Germline assignment: CDR1 SGHTS and CDR2 YDEGEE. Trimming removed 2 bases from V and 7 bases from J, with 15 bases in between. The CDR3 consists of 14 residues. Unique-molecular-identifier-tagged TCR beta cDNA libraries were used. Once about 0.85 to 10 million T cells were used, roughly 490,000 cDNA molecules resulted. MiXCR, applied by TCRdb to the PCR reads, yields one record per CDR3 protein. The sample has 700,000 to 900,000 distinct CDR3 sequences, around 45% seen once. The sequence derives from a girl under 18 with multiple sclerosis. Sequenced: blood. V gene TRBV5-8 combines with J gene TRBJ1-2, with no clear D. The CDR3 nucleotides are TGTGCCAGCAGCTTCGGACCGCTCCGGGGTGGCTACACCTTC. Translated, it gives CASSFGPLRGGYTF. Full variable domain (rest looked up from reference TRBV5-8 and TRBJ1-2): EAGVTQSPTHLIKTRGQQATLRCSPISGHTSVYWYQQALGLGLQFLLWYDEGEERNRGNFPPRFSGRQFPNYSSELNVNALELEDSALYLCASSFGPLRGGYTFGSGTRLTVV.